A single sample is the source of the 14 T cell receptor beta chains below, sequenced in a study of radiotherapy plus CTLA-4 blockade in lung cancer. Profiling relied on immunoSEQ multiplex PCR, and the TCRdb table lists in-frame clones only, not all of them. The profile shows tens of thousands of clones, 70% to 90% of them singletons. The input for sequencing was peripheral blood, taken from a patient treated with radiotherapy plus ipilimumab. All receptors derive from a human donor with non-small cell lung cancer that progressed on radiotherapy plus ipilimumab.

This rearrangement joins TRBV5-4 to TRBJ2-2; maybe TRBD1 (5 bases). Germline assignment: CDR1 SGHNT and CDR2 YYREEE (reference sequence). This CDR3 is built from 15 residues. Trimming cost V 1 base and J 0 bases, with 7 bases left between them. Here the CDR3 DNA reads TGTGCCAGCAGCTTGAGGGGATCGAACACCGGGGAGCTGTTTTTT. Amino acids: CASSLRGSNTGELFF.

V is TRBV10-1 and J is TRBJ1-5; perhaps TRBD1 as D (5 bases). This CDR3 region has 15 residues. V dropped 4 bases and J dropped 9 bases, with 19 bases sitting between them. Germline CDR1 WNHNN, CDR2 SYGVQD (reference sequence). This chain's CDR3 is CASSGGSELVGPQHF. The CDR3 region has the DNA TGCGCCAGCAGTGGGGGCAGTGAATTAGTAGGGCCCCAGCATTTT.

The chain carries TRBV7-9 and TRBJ2-2; D may be TRBD1 (7 bases). Per germline, CDR1 SEHNR and CDR2 FQNEAQ (reference sequence). V dropped 3 bases and J dropped 2 bases, with 10 bases sitting between them. The CDR3 spans 15 residues. The CDR3 loop is CASSLQGGNTGELFF. CDR3 in DNA: TGTGCCAGCAGCTTGCAGGGGGGAAACACCGGGGAGCTGTTTTTT.

V usage is TRBV7-8 and J usage is TRBJ2-2, with TRBD1 matching 8 bases. CDR3 length: 17 residues. With 1 base clipped from V and 0 bases from J, the junction kept 4 bases outside the gene matches. Germline CDR1 SGHVS, CDR2 FQNEAQ. This CDR3 is CASSLEKGQANTGELFF. The CDR3 DNA is TGTGCCAGCAGCTTAGAAAAGGGACAGGCGAACACCGGGGAGCTGTTTTTT.

In regard to this clone: Compared with germline, one end of the junction differs, possibly owing to a read error. This chain links TRBV11-3 with TRBJ1-1, with unresolved D. The length of the CDR3 is 13 residues. CDR1 and CDR2 (germline): SGHNT, YENEEA. CDR3 coding DNA: TGCCCGGAACTTGTAGGTGAGAACACTGAAGCTTTCTTT. Protein product: CPELVGENTEAFF.

This chain joins TRBV5-1 and TRBJ2-3; possible D gene TRBD2, 5 bases. The CDR3 runs to 14 residues. Looked up from germline, CDR1 is SGHRS and CDR2 is YFSETQ. The V end lost 4 bases, the J end lost 0 bases, and 9 bases lay between the germline ends. The CDR3 reads CASSVWTSTDTQYF. The CDR3 DNA reads as TGCGCCAGCAGCGTCTGGACTAGCACAGATACGCAGTATTTT.

The rearrangement joins TRBV10-3 to TRBJ1-1; D is ambiguous. CDR1 and CDR2 (germline): ENHRY, SYGVKD. CDR3 length: 13 residues. Trimming shortened V by 7 bases and J by 2 bases, and 11 bases separated the two germline ends. CDR3 in amino acids: CAITGSRNTEAFF. CDR3 nucleotides: TGTGCCATCACCGGCAGTAGAAACACTGAAGCTTTCTTT.

The gene calls are TRBV11-2 and TRBJ1-2; D is ambiguous. Per the germline V gene, CDR1 is SGHAT and CDR2 is FQNNGV. There are 15 residues in the CDR3. The ends were cut back, 5 bases at V and 4 bases at J, with 17 bases in the middle. This CDR3 is CASSRVGGLGYGYTF. The CDR3 DNA reads TGTGCCAGCAGCCGAGTAGGAGGCCTTGGCTATGGCTACACCTTC.

This chain uses TRBV28 with TRBJ2-7; perhaps D is TRBD1 or TRBD2 (5 bases each). V lost 7 bases and J 1 base, leaving 17 bases between the germline ends. This CDR3 comprises 15 residues. Germline V lookup: CDR1 MDHEN, CDR2 SYDVKM. The CDR3 protein is CASTPLGRGSYEQYF. The CDR3 nucleotides are TGTGCCAGCACCCCTTTGGGGCGCGGGTCCTACGAGCAGTACTTC. The variable domain in full, completed from reference TRBV28 and TRBJ2-7, reads DVKVTQSSRYLVKRTGEKVFLECVQDMDHENMFWYRQDPGLGLRLIYFSYDVKMKEKGDIPEGYSVSREKKERFSLILESASTNQTSMYLCASTPLGRGSYEQYFGPGTRLTVT.

The chain has TRBV12-5 and TRBJ1-1; D remains ambiguous. The germline V gene has CDR1 LGHNT and CDR2 FRNRAP. V gave up 0 bases and J gave up 6 bases, with 11 bases separating them. The CDR3 has 14 amino acids. In nucleotides, the CDR3 is TGTGCTAGTGGTTTGGTACCCCAAATTCCTGAAGCTTTCTTT. It specifies CASGLVPQIPEAFF.

The chain is built from TRBV9 and TRBJ1-1; 8 bases align to TRBD1. This CDR3 comprises 15 residues. Germline V lookup: CDR1 SGDLS, CDR2 YYNGEE. After removal of 3 bases from V and 5 bases from J, the junction contained 9 bases not matched to a gene. CDR3 sequence: CASSETGQVDTEAFF. DNA of the CDR3: TGTGCCAGCAGCGAAACGGGACAGGTAGATACTGAAGCTTTCTTT.

The chain uses TRBV9 and TRBJ1-2, with TRBD1 matching 9 bases. CDR3 length: 14 residues. Germline V gives CDR1 SGDLS, CDR2 YYNGEE. Trimming at V came to 4 bases and at J to 6 bases, leaving 7 bases not matched to a gene. CDR3 protein: CASSLIDRGDGYTF. CDR3 nucleotide sequence: TGTGCCAGCAGCCTCATTGACAGGGGGGATGGCTACACCTTC.

This rearrangement joins TRBV7-9 to TRBJ1-1; 7 bases are shared with TRBD1. This CDR3 region has 16 residues. The V gene's germline CDR1 is SEHNR and CDR2 FQNEAQ (reference sequence). V trimming: 4 bases; J trimming: 4 bases; junction bases outside the gene matches: 12. This chain's CDR3 is CASSSSTRGKPTEAFF. The CDR3 DNA reads TGTGCCAGCAGCTCAAGCACCAGGGGGAAGCCCACTGAAGCTTTCTTT. The full variable domain, its missing parts supplied by reference TRBV7-9 and TRBJ1-1, is DTGVSQNPRHKITKRGQNVTFRCDPISEHNRLYWYRQTLGQGPEFLTYFQNEAQLEKSRLLSDRFSAERPKGSFSTLEIQRTEQGDSAMYLCASSSSTRGKPTEAFFGQGTRLTVV.

V gene TRBV7-9 combines with J gene TRBJ2-3, with a tentative D call TRBD2 (6 bases). V lost 4 bases, J lost 0 bases, and 20 bases lay in between. The CDR3 is 18 amino acids. Looked up from germline, CDR1 is SEHNR and CDR2 is FQNEAQ (reference sequence). CDR3 coding DNA: TGTGCCAGCAGCTCCCCGTCTTGGGCGGGATCTAGCACAGATACGCAGTATTTT. Amino acid sequence: CASSSPSWAGSSTDTQYF.